This note documents a single T cell receptor (beta chain) sequence. This clone has just one count. Its antigen remains undetermined. No per-base quality is available; no much larger clone lies one base away. According to the germline V gene, CDR1 reads MNHEY and CDR2 reads SVGAGI. V is cut back by 4 bases and J by 9 bases, with 9 bases in the junction unmatched. Including cysteine and phenylalanine, the CDR3 has 14 amino acids. Left in the record is the CDR3 DNA by itself, 42 bases read in frame from the first base. The sample is drawn from a study of cytomegalovirus exposure and HLA in healthy donors (dated by TCRdb to the late 2010s). Turning to the overall study: In an earlier analysis of fewer than 750 of the donors, approximately 260 Gb of sequence data and some 100 million unique TCR beta sequences from 180 million or so T cells were reported. Across some 400 genotyped donors of the cohort, an average of 235,054 unique TCR beta nucleotide sequences per donor were sequenced, and 15% to 20% of those sequences were non-productive. An earlier analysis of approximately 640 of the donors applied high-throughput TCR beta sequencing to assess whether each TCR beta V gene segment acted as functional or pseudogenic. Of the approximately 400 genotyped donors, over 65% fell in the genetic ancestry cluster associated with self-reported Caucasian donors. Alongside the repertoire data, information on donor age, sex, ethnicity and CMV serostatus was compiled. The number of donors typed differed by locus, with about 629-630 for A, B, C, DRB1 and DQB1, 522 for DQA1, about 610 for DPA1, and some 450 for DPB1. About 330 gigabases of sequencing data and approximately 91 million unique TCR sequences made up an early release that covered around 640 HLA-typed donors. A later genetic analysis used genome-wide SNP genotypes for about 65% of the roughly 670 donors, treating that subset as a discovery cohort. The aim of the study was to test whether cataloging public T cell receptors could identify signatures of past pathogen exposure. HLA typing included class I and class II loci at four-digit resolution. Four to six DR-DQ haplotypes were handled as single units for association and clustering, since linkage in the cohort was strong. In a later analysis, previously published TCR beta repertoires from about 670 donors were re-analyzed and high-resolution HLA genotyping was added so that TCR occurrence patterns could be studied. The T cell repertoires of around 730 subjects were profiled by immunosequencing and related to cytomegalovirus serostatus. In addition to the first cohort of 666 subjects, a separate validation cohort of 130 or so different subjects was used. Every discovery cohort repertoire had been produced on one sequencing platform. High-throughput TCR immunosequencing, statistical association of individual TCRs with disease status, and machine learning were combined to predict cytomegalovirus infection status. Rather than using new phenotypic data, the later analysis identified candidate immune exposures from TCR beta sequences and from how often those sequences occurred across donors.

Preparation of the library involved the immunoSEQ multiplex PCR assay. For the multiplex PCR, a mixture combining 60 forward primers for TCR Vbeta segments and 13 reverse primers for TCR Jbeta segments was used. Amplification of the CDR3 region of rearranged TCR beta genes was performed with a multiplex PCR assay on genomic DNA. Amplified TCR beta libraries were sequenced as 87-base-pair reads on the Illumina HiSeq System. The original pipeline was this. A later analysis counted about 80 million unique TCR beta chains across the 666 repertoires, and 10 million to 12 million of these chains were shared by at least two donors. A nearest-neighbor algorithm error-corrected the raw reads and collapsed the reads into unique sequences, merging closely related sequences to remove PCR and sequencing errors. CDR3 sequences were aligned to IMGT reference sequences to assign V, D and J gene segments. For a sequence to be retained, a match of at least six nucleotides was required to both a V gene segment and a J gene segment. Rearrangements were classified as productive when the CDR3 lacked stop codons and remained in frame with V and J, and all other rearrangements were classified as non-productive. CDR3 was defined according to IMGT convention as the region running from the second conserved V-encoded cysteine to the conserved J-encoded phenylalanine. In an earlier analysis of around 540 of the donors, sequences lacking an unambiguous match to a single V gene segment were excluded. In an earlier analysis of approximately 550 of the donors, V segments were called functional above 56.7% productive rearrangements and were called segregating when the between-donor standard deviation exceeded 5%. A statistical classification framework was built to diagnose cytomegalovirus status from the catalog of TCR beta chain sequences. In a later analysis, V and J genes were assigned by comparing TCR nucleotide sequences against IMGT/GENE-DB human TR gene sequences. In a later analysis, CDR3 sequences and most-parsimonious VDJ recombination scenarios were assigned using the TCRdist pipeline. In a later analysis, every TCR beta chain was defined by the combination of its CDR3 amino acid sequence and its V-gene family, and reads without a unique V-gene family were dropped. In a later analysis, around 650 highly shared, low-generation-probability nucleotide sequences were removed to address suspected cross-contamination and a sequencing artifact. In a later analysis, a clonal expansion index for each public chain was calculated from normalized within-repertoire ranks of inferred template counts. In a later analysis, generation probabilities were computed with a VDJ recombination model fitted to out-of-frame rearrangements, and the resulting probabilities were checked against IGoR. In a later analysis, hypergeometric tests were used to score TCR-TCR, TCR-HLA and TCR-CMV co-occurrence, with a repertoire-size bias correction applied to TCR pairs. False discovery rates were estimated in a later analysis by permuting HLA or CMV assignments 20 times. A later analysis grouped co-occurring TCRs with DBSCAN, adding TCRdist sequence similarity when clustering within HLA-allele-positive subsets. Repertoires with fewer than 30,000 or more than 120,000 public chains, plus five repertoires with anomalous nucleotide sharing, were excluded from co-occurrence clustering. TCRdb re-hosts the immuneACCESS table, in-frame sequences only. Its copies lack some clones; in the studies checked, an unresolved V gene accounts for under half of them, and the cause for the rest is not known. From that table come the V and J calls and clone size; the DNA was used to work out D and trimming. The sample table records 150,000 to 200,000 clones; roughly 71% of these occur just once. About 1.6% of the sample goes to the ten largest clones.

The cohort consisted of approximately 670 healthy bone marrow donors. At the time of sampling, every cohort member was nominally healthy, though immune exposures that went unrecorded were likely present. The donor was CMV seronegative and was included in the group of about 350 seronegative cohort members. Every donor gave a peripheral blood sample, and the peripheral blood mononuclear cells from that sample were used for TCR beta sequencing. Genomic DNA extraction from the blood cell samples was performed with the Qiagen DNeasy Blood Extraction Kit. Results and caveats for the whole study, not just this receptor: The earlier analysis of some 560 of the donors excluded approximately 17 rarely observed V segments, including chromosome 9 orphons, because counts were too low. A later analysis reported that several top co-occurrence clusters appeared linked to parvovirus B19, influenza, CMV and Epstein-Barr virus. Most TCR sequences were seen in very few donors, while some public TCRs were found in many individuals. V-gene and J-gene trimming of TCR beta chains was associated with a missense DCLRE1C variant in a later genetic analysis, and the association was replicated in an independent cohort. The authors suggested that the approach could potentially be extended to other disease states and immunological phenotypes. A later analysis associated 16,951 TCR beta sequences with specific HLA alleles at a false discovery rate of 0.05. A cluster of highly shared sequence variants was judged likely to represent a technical artifact of the sequencing pipeline. The classifier was reported to diagnose cytomegalovirus status with high specificity and sensitivity in both the original cohort and the validation cohort. A further reported finding was that TCR beta sequences accurately predicted the HLA-A and HLA-B alleles for most subjects in the first cohort. The 87-base-pair reads could not distinguish some IMGT-functional V segments, including TRBV6-2 and TRBV6-3, so those segments were excluded. Only TCR beta chains were sequenced in this cohort, and the absence of alpha or paired-chain data limited detectable features. In vitro tests confirmed that a few of the cytomegalovirus-associated TCR beta chains recognize cytomegalovirus antigens. In a later analysis, most CMV-associated TCR beta chains were found to appear HLA-restricted, with HLA associations seemingly driven largely by CMV exposure. Assigning TCR associations to individual alleles was difficult when HLA alleles, especially DR and DQ, strongly co-occurred. Roughly uniform sequencing depth across donors was assumed in presence/absence analyses, although this assumption may not hold. In a later analysis, HLA-associated TCR beta chains showed more clonal expansion and lower generation probabilities than non-associated chains that were equally common. An earlier analysis of approximately 500 of the donors showed that most TCR beta V segments appeared in productive rearrangements either about 90% or about 30% of the time, which broadly matched IMGT annotations. CMV serostatus was the only immune exposure information available for the cohort. According to a later genetic analysis, donors in an Asian-associated ancestry cluster had fewer N-insertions in productive TCRs than the approximately 650-donor mean. Because HLA typing was missing for some donors at each locus, association tests included only the typed subset. Correlated functional status among segregating V segments might reflect linkage disequilibrium, but an unknown experimental factor could not be ruled out. The study gave a list of about 170 TCR beta chains associated with cytomegalovirus. In a later analysis, TCR association rates were found to vary across HLA loci, with the most associated TCRs seen for DRB1 alleles and the fewest for HLA-C alleles.

The specimen sequenced was PBMCs. The origin of this receptor is a girl between 10 and 17 years old in good health and CMV-seronegative. The chain was built from TRBV6-5 and TRBJ1-5; the junction holds 7 bases that match TRBD1. The CDR3 sequence is CASSWSGGRGPQHF. In nucleotides, the sequence is TGTGCCAGCAGTTGGTCAGGGGGACGGGGGCCCCAGCATTTT.